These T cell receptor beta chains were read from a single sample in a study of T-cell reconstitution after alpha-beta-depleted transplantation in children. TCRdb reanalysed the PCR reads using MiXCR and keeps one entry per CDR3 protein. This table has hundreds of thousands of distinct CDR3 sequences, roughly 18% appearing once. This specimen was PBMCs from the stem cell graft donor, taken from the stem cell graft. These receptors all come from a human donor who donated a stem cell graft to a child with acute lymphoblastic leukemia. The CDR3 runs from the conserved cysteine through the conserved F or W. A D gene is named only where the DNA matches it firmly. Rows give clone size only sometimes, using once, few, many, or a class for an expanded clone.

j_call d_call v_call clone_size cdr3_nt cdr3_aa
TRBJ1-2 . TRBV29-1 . TGCAGCGTGACTGGGGGGGATGCCTATGGCTACACCTTC CSVTGGDAYGYTF
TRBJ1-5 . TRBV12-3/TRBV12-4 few TGTGCCAGCAGTTTAGTGCCCCCAGGTGGAGGTCAGCCCCAGCATTTT CASSLVPPGGGQPQHF
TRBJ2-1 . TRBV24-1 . TGTGCCACCAGTGATTTGCGCGGGGAAAGCGGATACAATGAGCAGTTCTTC CATSDLRGESGYNEQFF
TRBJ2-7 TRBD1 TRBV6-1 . TGTGCCAGCAGCGCAGCCGGGACAGGGGCCTACGAGCAGTACTTC CASSAAGTGAYEQYF
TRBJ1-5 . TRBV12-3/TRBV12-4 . TGTGCCAGCAGTTTCAGGGTAGGGGTCAATCAGCCCCAGCATTTT CASSFRVGVNQPQHF
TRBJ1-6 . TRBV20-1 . TGCAGTGCTAGAGAGGTCGGCAGCGGTAATAATTCACCCCTCCACTTT CSAREVGSGNNSPLHF
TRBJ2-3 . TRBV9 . TGTGCCAGCAGCGTATGGGGAGATACGCAGTATTTT CASSVWGDTQYF
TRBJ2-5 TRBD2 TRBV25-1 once TGTGCCAGCAGTGAGACTTTGGGAGGGCCACAGGAGACCCAGTACTTC CASSETLGGPQETQYF
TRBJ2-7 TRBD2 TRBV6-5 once TGTGCCAGCAGTTACTTGACTAGCGGGAGAGAGCAGTACTTC CASSYLTSGREQYF
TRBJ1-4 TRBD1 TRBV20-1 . TGCAGTGCTAGAGGACAGGGAGGCGCGGAACTGTTTTTT CSARGQGGAELFF
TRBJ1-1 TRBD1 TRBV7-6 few TGTGCCAGCAGCGCACAGGGGGCGCGGTCCACTGAAGCTTTCTTT CASSAQGARSTEAFF
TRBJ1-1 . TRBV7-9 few TGTGCCACCGACTCCCCGGGAGCGGAAGCTTTCTTT CATDSPGAEAFF
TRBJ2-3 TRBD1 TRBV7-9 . TGTGCCAGCAGCGTATTAGGGACAGGAGGCACAGATACGCAGTATTTT CASSVLGTGGTDTQYF
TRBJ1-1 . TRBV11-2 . TGTGCCAGCAGCTTCTTTCGGGCCAGGTCACTGAACACTGAAGCTTTCTTT CASSFFRARSLNTEAFF
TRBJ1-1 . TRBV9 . TGTGCCAGCACTCCAAGTTTAGTTAACACTGAAGCTTTCTTT CASTPSLVNTEAFF
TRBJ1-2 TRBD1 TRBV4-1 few TGCGCCAGCAGCCAAGCAGGGGGTTCGAACTATGGCTACACCTTC CASSQAGGSNYGYTF
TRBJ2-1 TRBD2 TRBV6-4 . TGTGCCAGCAGTCCTTTAGCGGGAGGTACCTGGAATGAGCAGTTCTTC CASSPLAGGTWNEQFF
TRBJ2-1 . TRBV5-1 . TGCGCCAGCAGCTTGGTTCGCCAGGGAATCTACAATGAGCAGTTCTTC CASSLVRQGIYNEQFF
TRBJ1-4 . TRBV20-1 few TGCAGTGCTATGGATGGGGCCCGCAGTGAAAAACTGTTTTTT CSAMDGARSEKLFF
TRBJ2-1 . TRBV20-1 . TGCAGTGGGACAGACCTGTATTCTCGAAGCTCCTACAATGAGCAGTTCTTC CSGTDLYSRSSYNEQFF
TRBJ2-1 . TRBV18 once TGTGCCAGCTCACCATTGCGAGGGGCCTCCTACAATGAGCAGTTCTTC CASSPLRGASYNEQFF
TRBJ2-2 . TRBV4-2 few TGTGCCAGCAGCCAGGTGGAGAGGGAGCTGTTTTTT CASSQVERELFF
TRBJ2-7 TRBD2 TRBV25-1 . TGTGCCAGCAGTGAATGTGAGCGGGAGTTTTCCTACGAGCAGTACTTC CASSECEREFSYEQYF
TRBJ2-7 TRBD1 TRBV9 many TGTGCCAGCAGCGCCGGGACAGGGGGCTACGAGCAGTACTTC CASSAGTGGYEQYF
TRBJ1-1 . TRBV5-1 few TGCGCCAGCAGCTTGGACAGGTCCCCTGAAGCTTTCTTT CASSLDRSPEAFF
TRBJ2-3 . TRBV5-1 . TGCGCCAGCAGCCAGGACATCTCCACAGATACGCAGTATTTT CASSQDISTDTQYF
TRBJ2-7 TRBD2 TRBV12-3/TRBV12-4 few TGTGCCAGCAGCACTCTTCGACTAGCGGGGAAAACCTACGAGCAGTACTTC CASSTLRLAGKTYEQYF
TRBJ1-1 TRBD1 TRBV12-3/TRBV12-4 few TGTGCCAGCAGTCCGATCAAACAGGGGTTCGGACCCGAAGCTTTCTTT CASSPIKQGFGPEAFF
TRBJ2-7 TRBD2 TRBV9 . TGTGCCAGCAGCCCCCAGGGACTAGCGGGGACCTACGAGCAGTACTTC CASSPQGLAGTYEQYF
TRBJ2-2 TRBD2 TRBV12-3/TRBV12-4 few TGTGCCAGCAGTTTGCCCCCGGGAGGCACCGGGGAGCTGTTTTTT CASSLPPGGTGELFF
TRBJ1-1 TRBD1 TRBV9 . TGTACCAGCAGCGCATACAGGGGCACTGAAGCTTTCTTT CTSSAYRGTEAFF
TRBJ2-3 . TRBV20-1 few TGCAGTGCTAGAGAGTTATATGGGCCCCAGGGAAGGGCGCAGTATTTT CSARELYGPQGRAQYF
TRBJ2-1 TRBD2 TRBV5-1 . TGCGCCAGCAGCTTGGGTTTCGGACTAGCGGGAGGGCCGGACTCCTACAATGAGCAGTTCTTC CASSLGFGLAGGPDSYNEQFF
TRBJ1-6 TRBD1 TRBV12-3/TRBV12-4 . TGTGCCAGCAGGTCCGGGACAGCCTTTTCACCCCTCCACTTT CASRSGTAFSPLHF
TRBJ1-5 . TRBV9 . TGTGCCAGCAGCGTGGCAGGGGTAGGAAATCAGCCCCAGCATTTT CASSVAGVGNQPQHF
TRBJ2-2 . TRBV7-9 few TGTGCCAGCAGGTTTAGCAGGGGCCCGTTGACCGGGGAGCTGTTTTTT CASRFSRGPLTGELFF
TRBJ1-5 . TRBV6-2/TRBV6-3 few TGTGCCAGCAGCCACGCGCGGGGGGAGCAGCCCCAGCATTTT CASSHARGEQPQHF
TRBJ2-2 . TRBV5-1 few TGCGCCAGCAGCTTGGTTTTACCAGGGCTCAACACCGGGGAGCTGTTTTTT CASSLVLPGLNTGELFF
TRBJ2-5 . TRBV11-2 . TGTGCCAGCAGCTTAGATCCCCCTGAGGACGTGACCCAGTACTTC CASSLDPPEDVTQYF
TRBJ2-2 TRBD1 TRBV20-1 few TGCAGTGCAGGGGACAGGGGGGTGACGAACACCGGGGAGCTGTTTTTT CSAGDRGVTNTGELFF
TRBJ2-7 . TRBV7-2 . TGTGCCAGCAGCCCAGCGCCCTGGACGCCTGCCGATTACGAGCAGTACTTC CASSPAPWTPADYEQYF
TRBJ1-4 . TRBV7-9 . TGTGCCAGCGACATGAGGGGAAGTAATGAAAAACTGTTTTTT CASDMRGSNEKLFF
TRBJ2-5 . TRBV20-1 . TGCAGTGCTAGCAGGGTCCAAGAGACCCAGTACTTC CSASRVQETQYF
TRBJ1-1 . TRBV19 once TGTGCCAGTAGTACCCAAGTGAACACTGAAGCTTTCTTT CASSTQVNTEAFF
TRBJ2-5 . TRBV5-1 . TGCGCCAGCAGCTTGGGGCTAGCGTCGACACAAGAGACCCAGTACTTC CASSLGLASTQETQYF
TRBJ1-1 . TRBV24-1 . TGTGCCACCAGTGATTATCTTTCCCTTAAGGGAGCTTTCTTT CATSDYLSLKGAFF
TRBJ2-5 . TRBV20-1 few TGCAGTGCTAGGTCTATGGAGCAAGCCCAAGAGACCCAGTACTTC CSARSMEQAQETQYF
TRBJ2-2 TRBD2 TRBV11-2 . TGTGCCAGCAGCTTAGGGCTAGCGGGAAGCACCGGGGAGCTGTTTTTT CASSLGLAGSTGELFF
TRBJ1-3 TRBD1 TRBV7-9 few TGTGCCAGCAGCCGGGACAGGGTAGGAAACACCATATATTTT CASSRDRVGNTIYF
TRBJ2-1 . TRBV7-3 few TGTGCCAGCAGCCACCACCCAGGAGGAGGCTCCTACAATGAGCAGTTCTTC CASSHHPGGGSYNEQFF
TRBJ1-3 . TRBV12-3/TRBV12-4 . TGTGCCAGCAGTTTACCCAACACCATATATTTT CASSLPNTIYF
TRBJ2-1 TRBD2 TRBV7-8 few TGTGCCAGCAGCCCCGAAGTGGGGGTAGCGGGGTCAGACTACAATGAGCAGTTCTTC CASSPEVGVAGSDYNEQFF
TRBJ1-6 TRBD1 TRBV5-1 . TGCGCCAGCAGCGCCCGGGACAGGGCTTCACCCCTCCACTTT CASSARDRASPLHF
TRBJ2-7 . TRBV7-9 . TGTGCCAGCAGCTTATACTTGACAGAGCAGTACTTC CASSLYLTEQYF
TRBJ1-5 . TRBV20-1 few TGCAGTGCTCTCCCGCATGCCCGGGACGCTTCCAATCAGCCCCAGCATTTT CSALPHARDASNQPQHF